These 21 T cell receptor beta chains were sequenced from one sample in a study of blood T cell repertoires in COVID-19. Produced via immunoSEQ multiplex PCR; TCRdb's table is partial and in-frame only. The sample has about 130,000 clones, roughly nine tenths seen once. The sequenced material came from peripheral blood. Receptors were obtained from a man between 45 and 60 years old with COVID-19, enrolled during active disease.

This chain joins TRBV3-1 (or the pseudogene TRBV3-2) and TRBJ1-2; 9 nucleotides align to TRBD1. The CDR3 totals 14 residues. J lost 2 bases, V lost 4 bases, and 2 bases had no gene match. Germline CDR1 and CDR2: LGHDT and YNNKEL (reference sequence). The CDR3 DNA follows: TGTGCCAGCAGCCGAGGACAGGGGAACTATGGCTACACCTTC. This gives the protein CASSRGQGNYGYTF.

The chain joins TRBV7-3 to TRBJ2-1; D might be TRBD2 (5 bases). Looked up from germline, CDR1 is SGHTA and CDR2 is FQGTGA. The ends were cut back, 5 bases at V and 10 bases at J, with 12 bases in the middle. The CDR3 extends over 12 amino acids. The CDR3, as DNA: TGTGCCAGCAGCCCGGGAACGGAGGAGCAGTTCTTC. This translates into CASSPGTEEQFF.

This chain uses TRBV2 with TRBJ1-6, with D unclear. Deletions cut 4 bases from V and 6 bases from J, with 10 bases between. The CDR3 extends over 14 amino acids. CDR1 and CDR2 from the germline V gene are SNHLY and FYNNEI. This chain's CDR3 is CASSVTVINSPLHF. CDR3 nucleotides: TGTGCCAGCAGTGTAACAGTGATTAATTCACCCCTCCACTTT.

The rearrangement links TRBV10-3 to TRBJ2-3, with 9 bases lining up with TRBD1. There are 14 residues in the CDR3. The germline gives CDR1 ENHRY, CDR2 SYGVKD. V shed 2 bases, J shed 11 bases, and the junction held 8 bases outside the gene matches. This CDR3 is CAISETGTGTRQYF. CDR3 nucleotide sequence: TGTGCCATCAGTGAGACTGGGACAGGGACGAGGCAGTATTTT.

J is TRBJ2-2 and V is TRBV7-9; 12 bases match TRBD2. V shed 5 bases and J 3 bases; nucleotides not matched to a gene: 7. Germline CDR1 SEHNR, CDR2 FQNEAQ (reference sequence). The CDR3 length is 17 residues. The CDR3 coding sequence is TGTGCCAGCAGCGCCAGGACTAGCGGGATCCACACCGGGGAGCTGTTTTTT. Encoded protein: CASSARTSGIHTGELFF.

This sequence joins TRBV11-3 and TRBJ2-2; the D is unclear. In germline, CDR1 is SGHNT, CDR2 YENEEA. V gave up 4 bases and J gave up 6 bases, with 6 bases separating them. CDR3 length: 12 amino acids. The CDR3 loop reads CASSSIPGELFF. CDR3 DNA sequence: TGTGCCAGCAGCTCAATCCCCGGGGAGCTGTTTTTT.

This rearrangement joins TRBV5-5 to TRBJ1-4; no clear D. The CDR3 is made up of 15 amino acids. The germline V and J ends were trimmed by 3 bases and 8 bases, with 17 bases remaining between them. CDR1 and CDR2 from the germline V gene are SGHKS and YYEKEE (reference sequence). In nucleotides, the CDR3 is TGTGCCAGCAGCTCCCAGGCCCTCCGGAACGAAAAACTGTTTTTT. Residues: CASSSQALRNEKLFF.

As regards this clone: Other nucleotide sequences from this sample produce the same CDR3. The J gene is TRBJ1-4, the V gene TRBV5-1, with TRBD1 matching 9 bases. CDR3 length: 14 residues. V was clipped by 4 bases and J by 8 bases; unmatched bases: 6. Germline CDR1 is SGHRS and CDR2 is YFSETQ. CDR3 coding DNA: TGCGCCAGCAGCCCGGGACAGGGAGGGGAAAAACTGTTTTTT. It specifies CASSPGQGGEKLFF.

This chain uses TRBV6-5 with TRBJ2-7; weak D call: TRBD2 (6 bases). CDR3 length: 13 residues. V was clipped by 2 bases and J by 2 bases, with 7 bases between them. The germline gives CDR1 MNHEY, CDR2 SVGAGI. The CDR3 sequence is CASSYRGAYEQYF. The CDR3, as DNA: TGTGCCAGCAGTTACCGCGGGGCCTACGAGCAGTACTTC.

In nucleotides, the CDR3 is TGCGCCAGCAGCTTATCCGGGTTTGAAGATACGCAGTATTTT. As protein: CASSLSGFEDTQYF. V usage is TRBV5-1 and J usage is TRBJ2-3; D is unclear. Germline lookup yields CDR1 SGHRS and CDR2 YFSETQ. Trimming took 2 bases from V and 5 from J, leaving 12 bases between them. The CDR3 contains 14 residues. The entire variable domain, with the rest obtained from reference TRBV5-1 and TRBJ2-3, is as follows: KAGVTQTPRYLIKTRGQQVTLSCSPISGHRSVSWYQQTPGQGLQFLFEYFSETQRNKGNFPGRFSGRQFSNSRSEMNVSTLELGDSALYLCASSLSGFEDTQYFGPGTRLTVL.

This clone was recorded a few times. V usage is TRBV7-9 and J usage is TRBJ1-1; 7 nucleotides match TRBD1. Germline CDR1 and CDR2: SEHNR and FQNEAQ (reference sequence). The CDR3 spans 13 residues. V was pared by 7 bases and J by 12 bases, with 14 bases of the junction left unmatched. The CDR3 DNA sequence: TGTGCCAGCACACTCGGGACAGCTGGTAAAACTTTCTTT. It encodes CASTLGTAGKTFF.

This clone was recorded only once. This chain links TRBV11-2 with TRBJ1-4; 8 positions match TRBD1. This CDR3 region has 16 residues. With V trimmed by 8 bases and J by 3 bases, 11 bases remained unmatched. The germline V gene encodes CDR1 SGHAT and CDR2 FQNNGV. The CDR3 protein is CASGSLDRGANEKLFF. For the CDR3, the DNA is TGTGCCAGCGGGAGCCTTGACAGGGGAGCTAATGAAAAACTGTTTTTT.

The chain has TRBV6-2 or TRBV6-3 and TRBJ2-7; D is unclear. Germline V gene data show CDR1 as MNHEY and CDR2 as SVGEGT. The CDR3 has 13 amino acids. CDR3 sequence reads: CASTYGPHYEQYV. The CDR3 DNA is TGTGCCAGCACTTACGGGCCCCACTACGAGCAGTACGTC.

This chain links TRBV7-2 with TRBJ1-1; no clear D gene. The CDR3 is made up of 15 amino acids. Trimming took 5 bases from V and 3 from J, leaving 16 bases between them. Germline V gives CDR1 SGHTA, CDR2 FQGNSA. CDR3 DNA sequence: TGTGCCAGCAGCCCCCTCGAGGGTATAGACACTGAAGCTTTCTTT. Its translation: CASSPLEGIDTEAFF.

This sequence joins TRBV6-6 and TRBJ2-7; D is possibly TRBD1 (6 bases). Trimming removed 2 bases from V and 1 base from J, with 6 bases in between. The CDR3 is 13 amino acids. Germline V gene sequence: CDR1 MNHNY, CDR2 SVGAGI (reference sequence). CDR3 sequence: CASSYGQSYEQYV. DNA of the CDR3: TGTGCCAGCAGTTACGGACAGTCCTACGAGCAGTACGTC.

This chain joins TRBV5-4 and TRBJ1-2; D is possibly TRBD1 (5 bases). CDR1 is SGHNT and CDR2 is YYREEE in the germline V gene (reference sequence). The CDR3 sequence is 14 residues long. The V end was cut by 1 base, the J end by 7 bases, with 14 bases between. For the CDR3, the DNA is TGTGCCAGCAGCTTGCAACAGGCCTCGGGTGGCTACACCTTC. Translated: CASSLQQASGGYTF.

V usage is TRBV6-2 or TRBV6-3 and J usage is TRBJ1-1, with D maybe TRBD1 (5 bases). The CDR3 has 17 amino acids. V was shortened by 0 bases and J by 10 bases, with 24 bases between the two germline ends. CDR1 is MNHEY and CDR2 is SVGEGT in the germline V gene. The CDR3, as DNA: TGTGCCAGCAGTTACTCGAGTCTCGGGGCGGGAGGTACGCGAGCTTTCTTT. It yields the protein CASSYSSLGAGGTRAFF.

In its sample, this clone was seen once. The chain couples TRBV6-2 or TRBV6-3 to TRBJ2-4; 7 nucleotides agree with TRBD2. CDR3 length: 19 amino acids. Per germline, CDR1 MNHEY and CDR2 SVGEGT. V was pared by 1 base and J by 1 base, with 13 bases of the junction left unmatched. CDR3 coding DNA: TGTGCCAGCAGTTACTTCCCCACGGGCGGGAGCGTGGCCAAAAACATTCAGTACTTC. Translation: CASSYFPTGGSVAKNIQYF.

The chain carries TRBV19 and TRBJ1-6, with D perhaps TRBD1 (6 bases). This CDR3 is 13 amino acids long. Germline V gene lookup returns CDR1 LNHDA and CDR2 SQIVND (reference sequence). V was clipped by 3 bases and J by 9 bases, with 9 bases between them. DNA of the CDR3: TGTGCCAGTAGTATTACCAGGGGTTCACCCCTCCACTTT. Translation gives CASSITRGSPLHF.

Only one count was recorded for this clone. The chain carries TRBV9 and TRBJ2-3; no clear D gene. This CDR3 comprises 14 residues. Germline V gives CDR1 SGDLS, CDR2 YYNGEE. Between the trimmed V and J ends, which lost 4 bases and 5 bases, there was a span of 14 bases. CDR3 DNA sequence: TGTGCCAGCAGCCCCGCGTATCTTGGAGATACGCAGTATTTT. Translated: CASSPAYLGDTQYF.

V usage is TRBV3-1 (or the pseudogene TRBV3-2) and J usage is TRBJ2-4; maybe TRBD2 (7 bases). The germline V gene has CDR1 LGHDT and CDR2 YNNKEL (reference sequence). The CDR3 is made up of 14 amino acids. V shed 1 base and J shed 7 bases, with 11 bases lying between them. The CDR3 nucleotides are TGTGCCAGCAGCCAAGGGGGGGGGCGGAACATTCAGTACTTC. Translated, it gives CASSQGGGRNIQYF.